This is a list of T cell receptor beta chains from one sample in a study of T cells after posttransplantation cyclophosphamide. Sequencing used immunoSEQ multiplex PCR; TCRdb keeps in-frame clones, though not all of them. In the table there are roughly 1,600 clones, 60% to 80% of which are singletons. Here the sequenced sample was CD4+ T cells sorted from blood, taken after allogeneic stem cell transplant with posttransplant cyclophosphamide. These receptors all come from a female patient aged 60 or older who received an allogeneic stem cell transplant from a related donor and was CMV-positive. Some of the T cells might come from the graft donor. CDR3s include the opening cysteine and the closing phenylalanine or tryptophan. A D gene is named only where the DNA matches it firmly. A clone size is listed for some rows: how often the clone was seen (once, few, many), or a class if it is expanded.

abundance | d_gene | j_gene | v_gene | CDR3aa | CDR3nt
NA | TRBD1 | TRBJ2-7 | TRBV28 | CASSPHSDRDYEQYF | TGTGCCAGCAGTCCTCACTCGGACAGGGATTACGAGCAGTACTTC
NA | TRBD1 | TRBJ1-1 | TRBV6-5 | CASSSTGLNTEAFF | TGTGCCAGCAGTTCGACAGGGTTGAACACTGAAGCTTTCTTT
NA | TRBD1 | TRBJ1-2 | TRBV18 | CASSLGQGNYGYTF | TGTGCCAGCTCACTGGGACAGGGGAACTATGGCTACACCTTC
few | NA | TRBJ2-7 | TRBV18 | CASSLSPTREQYF | TGTGCCAGCTCCCTGTCCCCTACGAGAGAGCAGTACTTC
NA | NA | TRBJ2-1 | TRBV28 | CASSLTGPENEQFF | TGTGCCAGCAGTTTAACAGGGCCCGAGAATGAGCAGTTCTTC
NA | TRBD1 | TRBJ2-7 | TRBV5-6 | CASSPTGDSVEQYF | TGTGCCAGCAGCCCGACAGGGGATTCAGTAGAGCAGTACTTC
once | NA | TRBJ1-2 | TRBV28 | CASSWGTGTGSAGHTF | NA
NA | NA | TRBJ2-1 | TRBV7-2 | CASRRGGAGDNEQFF | TGTGCCAGCAGGCGTGGGGGGGCTGGTGACAATGAGCAGTTCTTC
NA | TRBD2 | TRBJ2-2 | TRBV19 | CASSRASGTNTGELFF | TGTGCCAGTAGTAGAGCTAGCGGGACGAACACCGGGGAGCTGTTTTTT
large | TRBD1 | TRBJ1-5 | TRBV7-9 | CASSEEGAPQQPQHF | TGTGCCAGCAGCGAAGAGGGGGCGCCGCAACAGCCCCAGCATTTT
few | TRBD2 | TRBJ2-7 | TRBV4-3 | CASSQGPLAGSSYEQYF | TGCGCCAGCAGCCAAGGCCCCCTAGCGGGGTCCTCCTACGAGCAGTACTTC